One TCR beta chain is described in this entry. The antigen is undetermined. The CDR3 totals 19 residues. The V end was cut by 1 base, the J end by 0 bases, with 19 bases between. The germline V gene has CDR1 SGHTA and CDR2 FQGNSA. Generated by immunoSEQ multiplex PCR, the TCRdb table keeps only in-frame clones and is missing some. Found here are under 130,000 clones, approximately 88% of them singletons; the top ten hold 20% to 25%. These data come from a study of T cell responses to AZD1222 COVID-19 vaccine. Findings and caveats of the study: Within unmutated variant regions lay the reported targets of nearly half of spike-specific TCRs. Dominant at 160-218 and 743-854, vaccine-associated CD4 TCRs also spanned spike. The donors showed a predominance of white British ancestry and of females, with possible underestimation of clonal diversity.

This chain joins TRBV7-2 and TRBJ1-5; D gene uncertain. Source: peripheral blood, taken on day 0 of AZD1222 vaccination. This clonotype was sampled from an adult in good health. The CDR3 region is CASSLEAASGRFSNQPQHF. The CDR3, as DNA: TGTGCCAGCAGCTTAGAAGCGGCGAGTGGACGTTTTAGCAATCAGCCCCAGCATTTT.